The TCR beta chain described here comes from a study of naive and memory T cell subsets. The sample holds many counts of this clonotype. After the first PCR, alpha and beta chain libraries were processed separately. An equimolar mix of two oligonucleotides served as the beta constant-region primer for TRBC1 and TRBC2. The ligated cDNA underwent four PCR rounds using SP2 and nested alpha and beta constant-region primers. TCRdb recomputed calls from the UMI-ligation and nested PCR reads with MiXCR, one row per CDR3 protein. The sample carries 8,500 to 10,000 distinct CDR3 sequences, roughly 5.5% recorded once. The CDR3 spans 15 residues. Germline CDR1 is GTSNPN and CDR2 is SVGIG (reference sequence). V lost 7 bases and J lost 2, with 19 bases in between.

What was sequenced was CD4+ TEMRA cells from blood. As to subset: effector memory re-expressing CD45RA, CD45RA+ CD27-. The chain combines TRBV30 with TRBJ2-3; the D gene is possibly TRBD1 (6 bases). The TCR sequence derives from a human donor in good health. The CDR3 DNA sequence: TGTGCCTCAAGAAGACAGGTTTCGAACACAGATACGCAGTATTTT. Protein product: CASRRQVSNTDTQYF.